The clone carrying this T cell receptor (beta chain) was picked up a small number of times. The antigen remains undetermined. An end of the junction differs from the germline gene, which may be a read error. For a library built for alpha chains, this beta chain is a stray read; little rests on its size. In TCRdb, the 5' RACE reads were re-called with MiXCR into one record per CDR3 protein. Of more than 5,500 distinct CDR3 sequences in the sample, about 7.7% were seen once. This entry belongs to a study of spatial heterogeneity in lung cancer. Study at large: In raw reads, more than nine appearances on average were recorded for each unique TCR and UMI combination.

This CDR3 is 14 amino acids long. The germline gives CDR1 SSHAT, CDR2 FNYEAQ (reference sequence). Time point meaning: sample taken at primary tumor resection. TCRs were sequenced from unsorted whole RNA of tumor, nontumor lung or PBMC. Samples were obtained from about 72 donors, all untreated early-stage non-small cell lung cancer patients. General study results and limits: Resection blood, more than follow-up blood, showed ubiquitous expanded tumor TCRs.

The sample was PBMCs, taken at surgery. The TCR comes from a male donor with early-stage non-small cell lung cancer. The V and J genes are TRBV7-7 and TRBJ2-5; tentatively, D is TRBD1 or TRBD2 (5 bases each). As DNA, the CDR3 is TGTGCTAGCAGCCCCCTGGGGGTCGGAGAGACCCAGTACTTC. This sequence encodes CASSPLGVGETQYF.